These 27 T cell receptor beta chains share one sample of origin, sequenced in a study of cytomegalovirus exposure and HLA in healthy donors. The assay was immunoSEQ multiplex PCR, and TCRdb's table has in-frame clones only and misses some. Among about 330,000 clones listed, roughly 87% were seen once. What was sequenced was PBMCs. These receptors originate from a woman between 25 and 40 years old in good health and CMV-seropositive.

The chain joins TRBV28 to TRBJ1-5, with no clear D. The CDR3 has 15 amino acids. Germline V lookup: CDR1 MDHEN, CDR2 SYDVKM. V lost 6 bases to trimming and J lost 0 bases, with 12 bases between them. CDR3 bases: TGTGCCAGCAGCGACACAGAGTTTAGCAATCAGCCCCAGCATTTT. Translating gives CASSDTEFSNQPQHF.

The chain is built from TRBV6-1 and TRBJ1-2, with 7 bases fitting TRBD1. Germline loops: CDR1 MNHNS, CDR2 SASEGT. The CDR3 is 13 residues long. With 8 bases clipped from V and 3 bases from J, the junction kept 6 bases outside the gene matches. For the CDR3, the DNA is TGTGCCAGCCCCCCGGACAGGCACTATGGCTACACCTTC. Translated: CASPPDRHYGYTF.

The DNA for the CDR3 is TGCGCCAGCAGCCAACCTCTTGGGACCGACTATGGCTACACCTTC. Translation: CASSQPLGTDYGYTF. The V gene is TRBV4-1, the J gene TRBJ1-2, with a weak D call TRBD1 (5 bases). The length of the CDR3 is 15 residues. The V end lost 2 bases, the J end lost 3 bases, and 13 bases lay between the germline ends. From germline, CDR1 is MGHRA and CDR2 YSYEKL.

Here the CDR3 reads CASSSTGSEAEAFF. CDR3 in DNA: TGTGCCAGCAGCTCGACAGGGAGTGAAGCTGAAGCTTTCTTT. The chain is built from TRBV7-3 and TRBJ1-1; 7 positions agree with TRBD1. V shed 4 bases and J 6 bases; nucleotides not matched to a gene: 8. Germline lookup yields CDR1 SGHTA and CDR2 FQGTGA. This CDR3 has 14 residues.

The chain uses TRBV5-8 and TRBJ2-7; 8 nucleotides match TRBD2. Looked up from germline, CDR1 is SGHTS and CDR2 is YDEGEE. The CDR3 contains 15 residues. J was trimmed by 6 bases and V by 0 bases; bases with no gene match: 8. The CDR3 DNA is TGTGCCAGCAGCTTGGCGGGGACTAGGAAATCCGAGCAGTACTTC. Translated, it gives CASSLAGTRKSEQYF.

The J gene is TRBJ2-7, the V gene TRBV9; D ambiguous. V was pared by 2 bases and J by 0 bases, with 15 bases between. The germline V gene has CDR1 SGDLS and CDR2 YYNGEE. The CDR3 runs 16 residues. The CDR3 is CASSVLLAESSYEQYF. CDR3 in DNA: TGTGCCAGCAGCGTGCTTTTGGCAGAAAGCTCCTACGAGCAGTACTTC.

This chain joins TRBV7-9 and TRBJ2-1; D uncertain. The V gene's germline CDR1 is SEHNR and CDR2 FQNEAQ (reference sequence). V was pared by 5 bases and J by 8 bases, with 10 bases between. CDR3 length: 12 amino acids. CDR3 in amino acids: CASSPNWDEQFF. CDR3 coding DNA: TGTGCCAGCAGCCCCAACTGGGATGAGCAGTTCTTC.

V is TRBV2 and J is TRBJ2-3; D perhaps matches TRBD2 (5 bases). V lost 6 bases to trimming and J lost 4 bases, with 11 bases between them. The V gene's germline CDR1 is SNHLY and CDR2 FYNNEI. The CDR3 contains 13 residues. CDR3 region: CASRERGADTQYF. The CDR3 DNA sequence: TGTGCCAGCAGGGAACGGGGAGCAGATACGCAGTATTTT.

The chain is built from TRBV5-1 and TRBJ2-6; no clear D. The CDR3 runs to 12 residues. V lost 1 base, J lost 12 bases, and 8 bases lay in between. Germline V lookup: CDR1 SGHRS, CDR2 YFSETQ. The CDR3 loop is CASSLWVGVLTF. The CDR3 DNA follows: TGCGCCAGCAGCTTGTGGGTTGGCGTCCTGACTTTC.

With regard to this clone: The same CDR3 can be traced to other DNA sequences in this sample. The chain uses TRBV7-9 and TRBJ2-1; D remains unclear. Germline assignment: CDR1 SEHNR and CDR2 FQNEAQ (reference sequence). This CDR3 has 13 residues. Trimming pared 3 bases from V and 7 bases from J, leaving 10 bases between. The CDR3 coding sequence is TGTGCCAGCAGCTTGGCCTGGGGTAATGAGCAGTTCTTC. Protein product: CASSLAWGNEQFF. The full variable domain, rest sourced from reference TRBV7-9 and TRBJ2-1, is DTGVSQNPRHKITKRGQNVTFRCDPISEHNRLYWYRQTLGQGPEFLTYFQNEAQLEKSRLLSDRFSAERPKGSFSTLEIQRTEQGDSAMYLCASSLAWGNEQFFGPGTRLTVL.

V is TRBV6-1 and J is TRBJ2-1; D gene unclear. Germline lookup yields CDR1 MNHNS and CDR2 SASEGT. Trimming removed 8 bases at V and 0 bases at J, with 11 bases between. The CDR3 covers 14 residues. The CDR3 DNA sequence: TGTGCCAGCCTTGTAAAAAGCTCCTACAATGAGCAGTTCTTC. Translation: CASLVKSSYNEQFF.

The gene calls are TRBV10-3 and TRBJ2-7, with D maybe TRBD1 (6 bases). The germline V gene encodes CDR1 ENHRY and CDR2 SYGVKD. Trimming left V 5 bases short and J 2 bases short, with 13 bases between. This CDR3 region has 14 residues. The CDR3 is CAISKRTDTYEQYF. In DNA, the CDR3 is TGTGCCATCAGTAAACGGACAGATACCTACGAGCAGTACTTC.

The rearrangement joins TRBV28 to TRBJ2-7; 8 bases fit TRBD2. The germline V gene has CDR1 MDHEN and CDR2 SYDVKM. V was pared by 7 bases and J by 2 bases, with 7 bases of the junction left unmatched. CDR3 length equals 14 residues. The CDR3 bases are TGTGCCAGCACTATAGCGGGGACCGCCTACGAGCAGTACTTC. As protein: CASTIAGTAYEQYF.

The rearrangement links TRBV6-1 to TRBJ2-5, with 14 bases matching TRBD2. The CDR3 covers 15 residues. Trimming removed 6 bases from V and 5 bases from J; junction bases left unmatched: 5. Looked up from germline, CDR1 is MNHNS and CDR2 is SASEGT. CDR3 region: CASRRTSGRRETQYF. CDR3 in DNA: TGTGCCAGCAGGAGGACTAGCGGGAGGCGGGAGACCCAGTACTTC.

The chain has TRBV7-8 and TRBJ2-1; 12 bases fit TRBD2. This CDR3 has 13 amino acids. In germline, CDR1 is SGHVS, CDR2 FQNEAQ. V was clipped by 5 bases and J by 12 bases; unmatched bases: 5. The CDR3 loop is CASSPRLAGVQFF. The CDR3 DNA follows: TGTGCCAGCAGCCCCCGACTAGCGGGAGTGCAGTTCTTC.

This rearrangement joins TRBV18 to TRBJ1-3; D gene ambiguous. This CDR3 comprises 16 residues. Trimming shortened V by 5 bases and J by 0 bases, and 14 bases separated the two germline ends. Germline V gene lookup returns CDR1 KGHSH and CDR2 LQKENI. The CDR3 coding sequence is TGTGCCAGCTCAACTACCGGGTCTGACTCTGGAAACACCATATATTTT. Translated, it gives CASSTTGSDSGNTIYF.

The gene calls are TRBV15 and TRBJ2-6; D unclear. Trimming removed 3 bases from V and 0 bases from J, with 9 bases in between. The CDR3 runs to 16 residues. CDR1 and CDR2 from the germline V gene are LNHNV and YYDKDF (reference sequence). The CDR3 is CATSRLQVSGANVLTF. In nucleotides, the CDR3 is TGTGCCACCAGCAGGCTTCAAGTCTCTGGGGCCAACGTCCTGACTTTC. Looking up the rest from reference TRBV15 and TRBJ2-6 gives the full variable domain: DAMVIQNPRYQVTQFGKPVTLSCSQTLNHNVMYWYQQKSSQAPKLLFHYYDKDFNNEADTPDNFQSRRPNTSFCFLDIRSPGLGDTAMYLCATSRLQVSGANVLTFGAGSRLTVL.

V gene TRBV18 combines with J gene TRBJ2-7; D may be TRBD2 (6 bases). The CDR3 has 15 residues. V was cut by 4 bases and J by 2 bases, with 15 bases left in between. The V gene's germline CDR1 is KGHSH and CDR2 LQKENI. CDR3 amino acids: CASSQSGTGTYEQYF. The CDR3 DNA sequence: TGTGCCAGCTCACAATCCGGGACTGGTACCTACGAGCAGTACTTC.

V gene TRBV7-8 combines with J gene TRBJ2-1, with D possibly being TRBD1 (5 bases). The V gene's germline CDR1 is SGHVS and CDR2 FQNEAQ. V was cut by 3 bases and J by 5 bases, with 14 bases left in between. The CDR3 loop spans 15 amino acids. CDR3 sequence (DNA): TGTGCCAGCAGCTTTAATACAGGCCCTAACAATGAGCAGTTCTTC. Protein sequence: CASSFNTGPNNEQFF.

The chain employs TRBV27 and TRBJ2-7; 12 bases are a match to TRBD2. The CDR3 spans 15 residues. Germline V gene sequence: CDR1 MNHEY, CDR2 SMNVEV (reference sequence). Trimming removed 6 bases from V and 6 bases from J; junction bases left unmatched: 9. CDR3 coding DNA: TGTGCCAGCAGGTCACTAGCGGGGGGAATGGGCGAGCAGTACTTC. It translates to CASRSLAGGMGEQYF.

This chain links TRBV29-1 with TRBJ1-2; no definite D call. The CDR3 runs to 12 residues. V gave up 1 base and J gave up 4 bases, with 7 bases separating them. CDR1 SQVTM and CDR2 ANQGSEA come from the germline V gene. CDR3 amino acids: CSVEGWGYGYTF. DNA of the CDR3: TGCAGCGTTGAAGGTTGGGGCTATGGCTACACCTTC.

This clone was detected only a few times. The chain uses TRBV18 and TRBJ2-7; 7 bases align to TRBD1. From germline, CDR1 is KGHSH and CDR2 LQKENI. V dropped 4 bases and J dropped 3; count of bases not matched to a gene: 15. CDR3 length: 17 amino acids. In DNA form, the CDR3 reads TGTGCCAGCTCACGCAAAATAGCAGGACAGGATAACTACGAGCAGTACTTC. Protein product: CASSRKIAGQDNYEQYF.

The rearrangement uses TRBV28 and TRBJ2-3; D is unclear. CDR1 MDHEN and CDR2 SYDVKM come from the germline V gene. Trimming removed 5 bases at V and 4 bases at J, with 10 bases between. This CDR3 comprises 13 residues. CDR3 loop: CASSAYEADTQYF. The CDR3 region has the DNA TGTGCCAGCAGTGCTTACGAGGCAGATACGCAGTATTTT.

V and J are TRBV5-1 and TRBJ2-1, with 8 nucleotides matching TRBD1. The germline gives CDR1 SGHRS, CDR2 YFSETQ. The CDR3 covers 17 residues. With 0 bases clipped from V and 7 bases from J, the junction kept 12 bases outside the gene matches. CDR3 residues: CASSLEGSGQVRNEQFF. The CDR3 DNA sequence: TGCGCCAGCAGCTTGGAAGGCTCGGGACAGGTGCGGAATGAGCAGTTCTTC.

This clone was counted once. V and J are TRBV28 and TRBJ2-7; TRBD1 agrees at 9 bases. V shed 11 bases and J 1 base; nucleotides not matched to a gene: 12. Germline V lookup: CDR1 MDHEN, CDR2 SYDVKM. The CDR3 is 15 residues long. In DNA, the CDR3 is TGTGCCGCCATTGAACAGGGGGCAGGGTCCTACGAGCAGTACTTC. Translated, it gives CAAIEQGAGSYEQYF.

The chain carries TRBV6-5 and TRBJ2-7, with D perhaps matching TRBD1 (5 bases). The CDR3 sequence is 13 residues long. CDR1 and CDR2 (germline): MNHEY, SVGAGI. With 2 bases removed from V and 3 bases from J, the gap between germline ends came to 8 bases. DNA for the CDR3: TGTGCCAGCAGTTACCAGGGTTACTACGAGCAGTACTTC. Translation gives CASSYQGYYEQYF.

This chain connects TRBV5-1 to TRBJ1-1, with a possible D match to TRBD1 (5 bases). V was pared by 4 bases and J by 3 bases, with 13 bases between. CDR3 length: 14 amino acids. Germline CDR1 is SGHRS and CDR2 is YFSETQ. In nucleotides, the CDR3 is TGCGCCAGCAGCGCAGGGTTTCTTGACACTGAAGCTTTCTTT. This sequence encodes CASSAGFLDTEAFF.